These 2 T cell receptor beta chains were all obtained from the same sample, sequenced in a study of early T cells in non-severe SARS-CoV-2 infection. TCRdb reprocessed the 5' RACE reads with MiXCR, giving one entry per CDR3 protein. The table lists fewer than 120,000 distinct CDR3 sequences, 10% to 15% of them singletons. The sample consisted of whole blood, taken at baseline. The receptors shown here come from an adult who was a healthcare worker with PCR-confirmed SARS-CoV-2 infection or an uninfected control (not recorded which).

The chain employs TRBV7-2 and TRBJ1-2, with D possibly matching TRBD1 (5 bases). From germline, CDR1 is SGHTA and CDR2 FQGNSA. This CDR3 is 13 amino acids long. Deletions cut 7 bases from V and 8 bases from J, with 17 bases between. This CDR3 is CASNLWGPRGYTF. The DNA for the CDR3 is TGTGCCAGCAATCTCTGGGGCCCTCGAGGCTACACCTTC.

This chain connects TRBV6-1 to TRBJ2-1; perhaps TRBD2 as D (7 bases). V lost 8 bases and J lost 3, with 17 bases in between. This CDR3 has 15 amino acids. The germline V gene encodes CDR1 MNHNS and CDR2 SASEGT. The CDR3 nucleotides are TGTGCCAGCTCACAGGGAGGGGCAGGCTACAATGAGCAGTTCTTC. Translation gives CASSQGGAGYNEQFF.